This T cell receptor beta chain appears in the sequencing data of a study of cytomegalovirus exposure and HLA in healthy donors. Trimming removed 4 bases from V and 0 bases from J, with 16 bases in between. The CDR3 runs 16 residues. From germline, CDR1 is SGDLS and CDR2 YYNGEE. To note about this clone: What it recognizes is unknown.

Donors were nominally healthy when sampled, though unrecorded immune exposures were likely. Study outcomes and limitations: Based on reports, TCR beta sequences accurately predicted HLA-A and HLA-B alleles for most subjects. An analysis that came later showed most CMV-associated TCR beta chains appearing HLA-restricted. TCR beta chains numbering roughly 150 were designated cytomegalovirus-associated.

Primers: 60 Vbeta forward and 13 Jbeta reverse. Sequencing was performed with immunoSEQ multiplex PCR; in TCRdb, only in-frame clones are kept and a portion is missing. This sample yields under 150,000 clones, of which roughly 70% are seen a single time; around 3.9% belongs to the top ten. V is TRBV9 and J is TRBJ1-1; maybe TRBD1 (6 bases). This clonotype was obtained from a woman in her thirties or forties in good health and CMV-seropositive. The sample was PBMCs. The CDR3 is CASSLIPDSLNTEAFF. The DNA of the CDR3 is TGTGCCAGCAGCCTAATCCCGGACAGTCTGAACACTGAAGCTTTCTTT.